Included here is one T cell receptor (beta chain) sequence, with context. This receptor's antigen is unknown. Nothing much larger sits one base from this clone, and base qualities are not available. Participants in the prospective study were aged 18 to 89 years, lived in about two dozen United States geographic areas, and enrolled through a virtual design. Cohort assignment in the prospective study relied on participant-reported clinical history from a screening survey and a study questionnaire. ImmuneRACE Cohort 3 recovered participants were defined by two consecutive negative NP/OP PCR tests, healthcare professional clearance, or symptom resolution. In the prospective study, mobile phlebotomists collected whole blood, serum and a nasopharyngeal or oropharyngeal swab from each participant. Participants in the prospective study had the option to provide additional blood draws and questionnaires over a 2-month period. Before DNA extraction, blood samples from the prospective study were shipped at room temperature or frozen.

V gives up 0 bases and J gives up 6 bases, and the segment between their germline ends measures 17 bases. Reading the germline V gene gives CDR1 SGHAT and CDR2 FQNNGV. The CDR3 numbers 16 residues from cysteine through phenylalanine. Of all the DNA, just the CDR3 is kept, 48 bases in frame from base 1. This entry belongs to a study of blood T cell repertoires in COVID-19 (dated by TCRdb to about 2020). Notes on the research overall: Samples from collaborators originated in the United States, Italy and Spain and spanned both the acute and convalescent phases of COVID-19. The dataset comprised deeply sampled blood TCRbeta repertoires from subjects exposed to, actively infected with, or recovered from COVID-19. Nearly every sample came with metadata listing a de-identified subject ID, COVID-19 status, age in years and sex. The repertoires were released in a freely available public database meant as a resource for research on the immune response to SARS-CoV-2. Where available, HLA class I and class II types were obtained from metadata supplied by the sample provider rather than from assay-based typing. The prospective study material was composed of cDNA or gDNA derived from T cells, B-cell-depleted T cells, or PBMCs. Samples came from the ongoing ImmuneRACE study (first 160 participants) plus 1,254 subjects from 6 global collaborators.

Study-wide conclusions, independent of this receptor: Clinical and demographic metadata were provided uncurated, with the amount varying by source and participant.

The immunoSEQ Assay, a bias-controlled multiplex PCR, was used to amplify TCRbeta CDR3 regions from genomic DNA. Processing in the source paper ran as follows. The number of nucleated cells in each sample was estimated from the amplification of reference gene primers within the assay. To quantify the absolute abundance of each unique TCRbeta CDR3 rearrangement, sequence reads were collapsed and filtered. For each sample, productive Simpson clonality was calculated as the square root of Simpson's diversity index over productive rearrangements. The table comes from immuneACCESS by way of TCRdb, which keeps in-frame sequences with V and J called. Part of the clones is missing from these tables; in studies checked, under half for an unresolved V gene and the rest for unknown reasons. V, J and clone size are those of that table, while D and trimming were read from the DNA. The sample has some 210,000 clones on record, roughly four fifths of them singletons. About 9% of the sample is in the top ten clones.

This chain is built from TRBV11-2 and TRBJ2-5, and perhaps TRBD1 as D gene, on 6 matching bases. This clonotype was obtained from a man between 35 and 55 years old who had recovered from COVID-19. The specimen sequenced was PBMCs or T cells enriched from blood (not recorded which). The CDR3 region: CASSLDYGRGTQTQYF. The bases are TGTGCCAGCAGCTTAGATTATGGCAGGGGTACACAGACCCAGTACTTC.